This section outlines one T cell receptor beta chain sequence together with its context. Its antigen remains unidentified. PCR involved 60 Vbeta and 13 Jbeta primers. Repertoires were generated with immunoSEQ multiplex PCR, while TCRdb's copy carries only in-frame clones and drops some. The sample consists of roughly 180,000 clones, about 75% of them appearing once. The data originate from a study of cytomegalovirus exposure and HLA in healthy donors. Study details: The study placed less than 90% of its approximately 400 genotyped donors in the Caucasian-associated ancestry cluster.

Germline V gene sequence: CDR1 MDHEN, CDR2 SYDVKM. The CDR3 has 13 residues. The V end lost 2 bases, the J end lost 5 bases, and 6 bases lay between the germline ends. Study observations and caveats: Cytomegalovirus association was listed for 164 TCR beta chains.

The donors, nominally healthy at sampling, likely had unrecorded immune exposures. Sample: PBMCs. This clonotype was obtained from a man aged 50-60 years in good health and CMV-seropositive. The chain uses TRBV28 and TRBJ2-2; D is uncertain. The CDR3 DNA is TGTGCCAGCAGTTTACGGGTTACCGGGGAGCTGTTTTTT. Protein product: CASSLRVTGELFF.